The 14 T cell receptor beta chains below come from one sample, sequenced in a study of blood T cell repertoires in COVID-19. The data were produced by immunoSEQ multiplex PCR, yet TCRdb's version contains in-frame clones alone and is incomplete. The profile shows 350,000 to 400,000 clones, approximately 93% of them singletons. Sequenced: PBMCs or T cells enriched from blood (not recorded which). These receptors came from a woman aged 40 to 49 who had been exposed to COVID-19.

The rearrangement links TRBV12-1 to TRBJ2-1; the D call TRBD2 from the table was never checked on the DNA. TRBV12-1 represents a pseudogene. CDR3 size: 19 residues. CDR3 bases: TGTGCCAGCAGCTCCCCGCTAGCGGGGGGGGAAAGGACCTACAATGAGCAGTTCTTC. It yields the protein CASSSPLAGGERTYNEQFF.

This chain joins TRBV24-1 and TRBJ2-1, with 13 positions matching TRBD2. Per germline, CDR1 KGHDR and CDR2 SFDVKD. This CDR3 spans 17 amino acids. V lost 3 bases to trimming and J lost 9 bases; unmatched junction nucleotides: 10. CDR3 coding DNA: TGTGCCACCAGTGATGGATACACTAGCGGGAGGGTCGGTGAGCAGTTCTTC. This translates into CATSDGYTSGRVGEQFF.

The J gene is TRBJ2-1, the V gene TRBV18; 9 bases align to TRBD1. The junction had 18 bases not matched to a gene; V was cut back by 1 base and J by 5 bases. The CDR3 runs 20 residues. Germline loops: CDR1 KGHSH, CDR2 LQKENI. CDR3 loop: CASSPRITGEGTGRDNEQFF. The CDR3 DNA is TGTGCCAGCTCACCACGAATTACGGGCGAAGGGACAGGGAGGGACAATGAGCAGTTCTTC.

DNA of the CDR3: TGTGCCAGCGGCCCTCCTGAGACAGCGAACACCGGGGAGCTGTTTTTT. This gives the protein CASGPPETANTGELFF. This rearrangement joins TRBV7-9 to TRBJ2-2, with a tentative D call TRBD1 (5 bases). The CDR3 consists of 16 residues. V lost 8 bases to trimming and J lost 0 bases, with 16 bases between them. Germline V gene lookup returns CDR1 SEHNR and CDR2 FQNEAQ (reference sequence).

This sequence joins TRBV27 and TRBJ1-5, with D perhaps TRBD1 (6 bases). Germline V CDR1 and CDR2: MNHEY, SMNVEV (reference sequence). The CDR3 contains 15 residues. V was shortened by 10 bases and J by 4 bases, with 20 bases between the two germline ends. The CDR3 loop is CATQQGLGQNQPQHF. DNA for the CDR3: TGTGCCACCCAACAGGGCCTGGGGCAAAATCAGCCCCAGCATTTT.

The chain carries TRBV6-4 and TRBJ1-2; D is unresolved. CDR1 and CDR2 from the germline V gene are MRHNA and SNTAGT. This CDR3 is 15 amino acids long. Trimming took 0 bases from V and 5 from J, leaving 13 bases between them. In DNA, the CDR3 is TGTGCCAGCAGTGACTCGACCGAGGGAGGATATGGCTACACCTTC. The encoded protein is CASSDSTEGGYGYTF.

V and J are TRBV28 and TRBJ1-5, with a possible D match to TRBD1 (6 bases). V shed 5 bases and J shed 3 bases, with 14 bases lying between them. Looked up from germline, CDR1 is MDHEN and CDR2 is SYDVKM. This CDR3 has 15 residues. The CDR3 is CASSNPTGFNQPQHF. The CDR3 DNA follows: TGTGCCAGCAGTAATCCGACAGGCTTCAATCAGCCCCAGCATTTT.

V is TRBV7-2 and J is TRBJ2-5; TRBD1 is a possible D gene (6 bases). Trimming pared 5 bases from V and 6 bases from J, leaving 19 bases between. The CDR3 has 15 residues. Per the germline V gene, CDR1 is SGHTA and CDR2 is FQGNSA. The CDR3 nucleotides read TGTGCCAGCAGCCAGCGGACAGCCCGCGAAAAGACCCAGTACTTC. It yields the protein CASSQRTAREKTQYF.

The chain has TRBV27 and TRBJ1-2; tentative D call: TRBD1 (5 bases). Looked up from germline, CDR1 is MNHEY and CDR2 is SMNVEV (reference sequence). The CDR3 consists of 14 residues. V lost 4 bases and J 5 bases, leaving 14 bases between the germline ends. CDR3 coding DNA: TGTGCCAGCAGTTCCCCGAGGACAAATTATGGCTACACCTTC. This translates into CASSSPRTNYGYTF.

The chain links TRBV21-1 to TRBJ2-3; TRBD2, as called in the table, went unchecked against the DNA. TRBV21-1 represents a pseudogene. This CDR3 has 16 amino acids. The CDR3 reads CASSKAPHYSTDTQYF. As DNA, the CDR3 is TGTGCCAGCAGCAAAGCCCCCCACTATAGCACAGATACGCAGTATTTT.

The V call is TRBV14, the J call TRBJ1-1, with TRBD1 identical over 8 bases. This CDR3 has 15 residues. Trimming removed 3 bases from V and 5 bases from J; junction bases left unmatched: 8. The germline CDR1 and CDR2 sequences are SGHDN and FVKESK. The CDR3 DNA follows: TGTGCCAGCAGCCACCCCGGACAGGGTAAAACTGAAGCTTTCTTT. Translation: CASSHPGQGKTEAFF.

This rearrangement joins TRBV30 to TRBJ1-2, with 7 bases lining up with TRBD1. The length of the CDR3 is 12 residues. Trimming at V came to 2 bases and at J to 9 bases, leaving 6 bases not matched to a gene. Germline V gives CDR1 GTSNPN, CDR2 SVGIG (reference sequence). The CDR3 spells CAWSTATGSYTF. In DNA, the CDR3 is TGTGCCTGGAGTACAGCGACAGGGAGCTACACCTTC.

CDR3 coding DNA: TGTGCCAGTATTGACAGGGGTGAAGAGACCCAGTACTTC. It specifies CASIDRGEETQYF. The genes are TRBV18 and TRBJ2-5; TRBD1 agrees at 8 bases. The junction had 6 bases not matched to a gene; V was cut back by 9 bases and J by 3 bases. In germline, CDR1 is KGHSH, CDR2 LQKENI. The CDR3 has 13 amino acids. The full variable domain, its missing parts supplied by reference TRBV18 and TRBJ2-5, is NAGVMQNPRHLVRRRGQEARLRCSPMKGHSHVYWYRQLPEEGLKFMVYLQKENIIDESGMPKERFSAEFPKEGPSILRIQQVVRGDSAAYFCASIDRGEETQYFGPGTRLLVL.

This chain joins TRBV29-1 and TRBJ1-1, with 7 positions matching TRBD1. V lost 7 bases to trimming and J lost 11 bases; unmatched junction nucleotides: 4. CDR3 length equals 9 residues. Looked up from germline, CDR1 is SQVTM and CDR2 is ANQGSEA. The DNA of the CDR3 is TGCAGCGACTACAGGGGCGCTTTCTTT. It yields the protein CSDYRGAFF.